These T cell receptor beta chains were read from a single sample in a study of CD8 T cells in ankylosing spondylitis. TCRdb re-called the 5' RACE reads through MiXCR, storing one row per CDR3 protein. The table has some 700,000 distinct CDR3 sequences, under 20% seen once. Specimen: blood, either unsorted or a sorted T cell fraction (not recorded which). These receptors were taken from a male donor with ankylosing spondylitis. CDR3s leave out the opening cysteine and the closing phenylalanine or tryptophan.

V: TRBV4-1
J: TRBJ2-1
CDR3: ASSQEGLAGGNEQF

V: TRBV12-1
J: TRBJ2-5
CDR3: ASSFALIRSRETQY

V: TRBV27
J: TRBJ2-1
CDR3: ASSSEPSGRMNEQF

V: TRBV6-5
J: TRBJ1-6
CDR3: ASSSSTGTLGSPLH

V: TRBV7-9
J: TRBJ2-7
CDR3: ASSSNPGQAYEQY

V: TRBV10-3
J: TRBJ2-7
CDR3: AISESLPDEQY

V: TRBV20-1
J: TRBJ1-2
CDR3: SARLFDLNYGYT

V: TRBV7-9
J: TRBJ2-4
CDR3: ASSGGLAGGSKNIQY

V: TRBV5-4
J: TRBJ1-1
CDR3: ASSWGRDFTEAF

V: TRBV12-3/TRBV12-4
J: TRBJ2-5
CDR3: ASTKAGEETQY

V: TRBV7-9
J: TRBJ2-5
CDR3: ASLIGGLETQY

V: TRBV30
J: TRBJ1-1
CDR3: AWRNKGPEAF

V: TRBV12-3/TRBV12-4
J: TRBJ1-2
CDR3: ASSPGANYGYT

V: TRBV6-1
J: TRBJ2-3
CDR3: ASSPDYWDHTDTQY

V: TRBV7-9
J: TRBJ2-1
CDR3: ASTPTGTSPYNEQF

V: TRBV12-3/TRBV12-4
J: TRBJ2-1
CDR3: ASSYGLAGPF

V: TRBV9
J: TRBJ2-2
CDR3: ASSVAGYNTGELF

V: TRBV2
J: TRBJ1-3
CDR3: ASSVDRGLNGNTIY

V: TRBV28
J: TRBJ2-5
CDR3: ASRGGLAETQY

V: TRBV5-1
J: TRBJ2-1
CDR3: ASSLGLEGNNEQF

V: TRBV7-2
J: TRBJ2-5
CDR3: ASSPPPRRGFQETQY

V: TRBV6-2/TRBV6-3
J: TRBJ2-5
CDR3: ASSSGLAQETQY

V: TRBV20-1
J: TRBJ2-2
CDR3: SADGLANTGELF

V: TRBV4-2
J: TRBJ2-3
CDR3: ASSQALAGGADTQY

V: TRBV7-2
J: TRBJ2-7
CDR3: ASSLAGKPYEQY

V: TRBV7-9
J: TRBJ1-1
CDR3: ASSLGQGSGNTEAF

V: TRBV20-1
J: TRBJ2-3
CDR3: SACGSDGDTQY

V: TRBV5-4
J: TRBJ2-1
CDR3: ASSPGGAGYNEQF

V: TRBV9
J: TRBJ1-2
CDR3: ASSVAPPIEEDGYT

V: TRBV12-3/TRBV12-4
J: TRBJ2-2
CDR3: ASKQGWTGELF

V: TRBV5-1
J: TRBJ2-2
CDR3: ASSLDRTANTGELF

V: TRBV12-3/TRBV12-4
J: TRBJ2-7
CDR3: ASSGEDRVYEQY

V: TRBV12-3/TRBV12-4
J: TRBJ1-5
CDR3: ASSGAGGGTSSNQPQH

V: TRBV15
J: TRBJ2-7
CDR3: ATSSGHGSSYEQY

V: TRBV28
J: TRBJ1-5
CDR3: ASVDRGKPQH

V: TRBV5-1
J: TRBJ1-6
CDR3: ASSANVGSYNSPLH

V: TRBV5-1
J: TRBJ1-2
CDR3: ASSPSTGPYGYT

V: TRBV27
J: TRBJ2-2
CDR3: ASSGLAGELF

V: TRBV7-2
J: TRBJ2-3
CDR3: ASSLAQRGATQY

V: TRBV18
J: TRBJ2-3
CDR3: ASSPRGAQRIDTQY

V: TRBV12-3/TRBV12-4
J: TRBJ1-1
CDR3: ASSLRGPTHTEAF

V: TRBV20-1
J: TRBJ2-1
CDR3: SGAAITYNEQF

V: TRBV3-1
J: TRBJ1-2
CDR3: ASSQVRGGYGYT

V: TRBV6-1
J: TRBJ2-7
CDR3: ASSPTGLDSYEQY

V: TRBV6-1
J: TRBJ1-5
CDR3: ASSEAGGQFDQPQH

V: TRBV6-2/TRBV6-3
J: TRBJ2-7
CDR3: ASSRGAYEQY

V: TRBV7-3
J: TRBJ2-3
CDR3: ASSLTGTDTQY

V: TRBV9
J: TRBJ2-1
CDR3: ASSAGTSGFWGVASYNEQF